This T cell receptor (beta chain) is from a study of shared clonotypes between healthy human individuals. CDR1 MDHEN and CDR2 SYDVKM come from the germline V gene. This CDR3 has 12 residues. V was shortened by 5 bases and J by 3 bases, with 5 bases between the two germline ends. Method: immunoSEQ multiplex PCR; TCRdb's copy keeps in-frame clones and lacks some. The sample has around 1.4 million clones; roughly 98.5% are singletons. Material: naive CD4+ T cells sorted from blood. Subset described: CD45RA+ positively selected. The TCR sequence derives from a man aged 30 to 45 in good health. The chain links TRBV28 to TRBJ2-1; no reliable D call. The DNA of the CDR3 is TGTGCCAGCAGTGTATTCTACAATGAGCAGTTCTTC. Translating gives CASSVFYNEQFF.